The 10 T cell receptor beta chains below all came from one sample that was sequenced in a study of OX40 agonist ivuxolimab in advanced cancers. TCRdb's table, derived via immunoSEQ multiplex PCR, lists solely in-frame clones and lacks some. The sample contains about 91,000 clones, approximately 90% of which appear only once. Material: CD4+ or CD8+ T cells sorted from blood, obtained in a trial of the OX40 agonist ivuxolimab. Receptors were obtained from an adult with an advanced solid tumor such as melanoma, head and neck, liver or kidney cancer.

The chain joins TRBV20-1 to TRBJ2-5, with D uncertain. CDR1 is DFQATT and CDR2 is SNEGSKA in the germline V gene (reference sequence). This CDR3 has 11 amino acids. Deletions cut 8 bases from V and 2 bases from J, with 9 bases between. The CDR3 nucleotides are TGCAGTACACGCAGGCAAGAGACCCAGTACTTC. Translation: CSTRRQETQYF.

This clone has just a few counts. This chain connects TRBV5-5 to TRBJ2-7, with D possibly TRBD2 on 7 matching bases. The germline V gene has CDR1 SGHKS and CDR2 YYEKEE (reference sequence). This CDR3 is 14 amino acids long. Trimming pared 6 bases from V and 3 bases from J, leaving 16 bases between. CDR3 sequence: CASTGGGGLYEQYF. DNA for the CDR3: TGTGCCAGCACCGGAGGGGGGGGACTCTACGAGCAGTACTTC.

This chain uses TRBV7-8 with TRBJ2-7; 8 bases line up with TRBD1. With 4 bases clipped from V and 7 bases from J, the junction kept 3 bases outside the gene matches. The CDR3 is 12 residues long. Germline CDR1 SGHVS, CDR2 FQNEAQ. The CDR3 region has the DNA TGTGCCAGCAGCTCGTGGACAGGGGAGCAGTACTTC. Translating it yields CASSSWTGEQYF.

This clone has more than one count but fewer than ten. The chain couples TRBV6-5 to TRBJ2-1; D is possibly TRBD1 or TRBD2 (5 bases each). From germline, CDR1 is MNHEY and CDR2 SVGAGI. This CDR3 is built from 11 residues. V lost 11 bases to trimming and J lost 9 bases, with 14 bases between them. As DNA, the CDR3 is TGTGCCTTACTGGGACCCTGTGAGCAGTTCTTC. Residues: CALLGPCEQFF.

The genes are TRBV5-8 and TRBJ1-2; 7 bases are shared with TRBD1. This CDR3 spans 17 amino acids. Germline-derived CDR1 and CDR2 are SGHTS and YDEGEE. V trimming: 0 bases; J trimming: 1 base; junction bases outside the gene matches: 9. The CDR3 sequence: CASSLVWDSHLNYGYTF. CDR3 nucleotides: TGTGCCAGCAGCTTGGTTTGGGACAGTCACCTTAACTATGGCTACACCTTC.

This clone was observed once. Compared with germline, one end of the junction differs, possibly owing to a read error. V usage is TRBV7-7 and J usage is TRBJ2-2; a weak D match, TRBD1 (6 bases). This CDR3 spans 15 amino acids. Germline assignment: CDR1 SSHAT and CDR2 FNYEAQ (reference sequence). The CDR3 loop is CASSSSGTRAGELFF. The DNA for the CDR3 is TGTGCTAGCAGCTCATCCGGGACACGGGCCGGGGAGCTGTTTTTT.

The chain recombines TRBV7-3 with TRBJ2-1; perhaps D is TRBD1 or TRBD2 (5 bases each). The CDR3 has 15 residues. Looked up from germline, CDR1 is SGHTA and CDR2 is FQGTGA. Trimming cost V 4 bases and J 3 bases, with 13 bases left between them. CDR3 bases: TGTGCCAGCAGCTCCGCCGGGACGAACTACAATGAGCAGTTCTTC. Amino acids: CASSSAGTNYNEQFF.

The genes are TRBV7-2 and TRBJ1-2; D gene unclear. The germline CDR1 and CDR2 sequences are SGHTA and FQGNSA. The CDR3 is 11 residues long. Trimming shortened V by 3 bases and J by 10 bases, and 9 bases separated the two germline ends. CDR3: CASSLAVDYTF. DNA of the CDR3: TGTGCCAGCAGCTTGGCAGTCGACTACACCTTC.

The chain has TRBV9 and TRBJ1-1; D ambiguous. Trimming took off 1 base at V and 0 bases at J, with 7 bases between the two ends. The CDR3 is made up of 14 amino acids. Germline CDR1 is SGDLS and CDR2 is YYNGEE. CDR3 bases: TGTGCCAGCAGCGTACTATCGATGAACACTGAAGCTTTCTTT. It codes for CASSVLSMNTEAFF.

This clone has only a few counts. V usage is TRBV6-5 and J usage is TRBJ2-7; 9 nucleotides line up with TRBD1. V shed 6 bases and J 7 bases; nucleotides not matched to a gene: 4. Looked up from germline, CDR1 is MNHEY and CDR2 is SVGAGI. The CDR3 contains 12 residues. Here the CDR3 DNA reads TGTGCCAGCAGGGACAGGGGCCGGGAGCAGTACTTC. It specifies CASRDRGREQYF.